A single sample is the source of the 20 T cell receptor beta chains below, sequenced in a study of blood T cell repertoires in COVID-19. Libraries were prepared by immunoSEQ multiplex PCR; TCRdb keeps only in-frame clonotypes and omits some of them. The data show about 260,000 clones, more than 85% seen once. Source material: peripheral blood. These receptors all come from a person aged 18 to 29 with COVID-19, enrolled during active disease.

The chain combines TRBV7-9 with TRBJ2-7; D is possibly TRBD2 (6 bases). Trimming cost V 7 bases and J 5 bases, with 21 bases left between them. Germline V lookup: CDR1 SEHNR, CDR2 FQNEAQ (reference sequence). The CDR3 has 15 amino acids. CDR3 in DNA: TGTGCCAGCACCACTTCGGCAAGCGGGTCCCACGAGCAGTACTTC. Amino acids: CASTTSASGSHEQYF.

This chain uses TRBV7-8 with TRBJ2-5; 9 positions agree with TRBD1. V was clipped by 3 bases and J by 2 bases; unmatched bases: 16. Germline V gene sequence: CDR1 SGHVS, CDR2 FQNEAQ. The CDR3 is 19 residues long. This CDR3 reads CASSFYPDRGPGKQETQYF. In nucleotides, the CDR3 is TGTGCCAGCAGCTTTTACCCGGACAGGGGTCCAGGGAAACAAGAGACCCAGTACTTC.

The gene calls are TRBV29-1 and TRBJ2-7; D perhaps matches TRBD2 (6 bases). The CDR3 has 12 amino acids. Trimming removed 0 bases from V and 7 bases from J, with 10 bases in between. The germline CDR1 and CDR2 sequences are SQVTM and ANQGSEA. In DNA form, the CDR3 reads TGCAGCGTTGAAGACGGACGGGAGGAGCAGTACTTC. Its protein product is CSVEDGREEQYF.

J is TRBJ2-1 and V is TRBV7-9; 8 bases align to TRBD2. This CDR3 has 16 amino acids. Germline-derived CDR1 and CDR2 are SEHNR and FQNEAQ (reference sequence). After removal of 7 bases from V and 8 bases from J, the junction contained 16 bases not matched to a gene. This CDR3 is CASTPEGSGKADEQFF. CDR3 DNA sequence: TGTGCCAGCACCCCCGAAGGTAGCGGGAAGGCGGATGAGCAGTTCTTC.

V is TRBV7-2 and J is TRBJ2-3; the match to TRBD2 covers 10 bases. Germline loops: CDR1 SGHTA, CDR2 FQGNSA. Unmatched junction bases numbered 9, after V lost 3 bases and J lost 3 bases. The CDR3 is made up of 17 amino acids. CDR3 in DNA: TGTGCCAGCAGCTTGGGTTGGGCTAGCGGGAGTACAGATACGCAGTATTTT. Translating gives CASSLGWASGSTDTQYF.

This clone was observed once. The chain combines TRBV19 with TRBJ1-2, with 8 bases identical to TRBD1. The CDR3 sequence is 13 residues long. The trim removed 6 bases at V and 8 bases at J, leaving 8 bases unmatched. Germline-derived CDR1 and CDR2 are LNHDA and SQIVND (reference sequence). The CDR3 DNA reads as TGTGCCAGTAGCCTCAGGGGGCCATGGGGCTACACCTTC. Amino acid sequence: CASSLRGPWGYTF.

CDR3: CASNRGQPGLGGYTF. CDR3 nucleotide sequence: TGTGCCAGCAACAGGGGGCAGCCCGGGTTAGGGGGCTACACCTTC. This chain uses TRBV9 with TRBJ1-2; 9 bases are shared with TRBD1. The CDR3 covers 15 residues. Trimming at V came to 6 bases and at J to 8 bases, leaving 14 bases not matched to a gene. Germline V gene data show CDR1 as SGDLS and CDR2 as YYNGEE.

This clone occurred a few times. The V and J genes are TRBV15 and TRBJ2-2; 10 bases fit TRBD2. From germline, CDR1 is LNHNV and CDR2 YYDKDF (reference sequence). There are 17 residues in the CDR3. Unmatched junction bases numbered 5, after V lost 0 bases and J lost 4 bases. Here the CDR3 reads CATSRELAGPVTGELFF. The DNA of the CDR3 is TGTGCCACCAGCAGAGAACTAGCGGGACCAGTCACCGGGGAGCTGTTTTTT.

The chain combines TRBV10-3 with TRBJ2-3, with D maybe TRBD1 (7 bases). CDR1 is ENHRY, CDR2 SYGVKD, per germline. Trimming removed 4 bases at V and 5 bases at J, with 13 bases between. The CDR3 covers 14 residues. CDR3 sequence reads: CAISVQGGGDTQYF. CDR3 nucleotide sequence: TGTGCCATCAGTGTGCAGGGGGGTGGAGATACGCAGTATTTT.

The rearrangement joins TRBV7-8 to TRBJ2-2, with 8 bases aligning to TRBD2. Germline CDR1 SGHVS, CDR2 FQNEAQ. V was clipped by 5 bases and J by 2 bases; unmatched bases: 13. There are 18 residues in the CDR3. CDR3 sequence reads: CASSPTGGGLTNTGELFF. The CDR3 DNA is TGTGCCAGCAGCCCGACCGGGGGGGGTCTAACCAACACCGGGGAGCTGTTTTTT.

The J gene is TRBJ2-5, the V gene TRBV5-1; TRBD2 aligns across 7 bases. With 0 bases clipped from V and 0 bases from J, the junction kept 5 bases outside the gene matches. Germline V lookup: CDR1 SGHRS, CDR2 YFSETQ. The CDR3 runs to 16 residues. Here the CDR3 reads CASSLEPSGDQETQYF. Written as DNA, the CDR3 is TGCGCCAGCAGCTTGGAGCCTAGCGGAGACCAAGAGACCCAGTACTTC.

This clone showed up just once. CDR3 DNA: TGCGCCAGCAGCTCCCTGACAGGGCCAGCAACTAATGAAAAACTGTTTTTT. Protein: CASSSLTGPATNEKLFF. The chain recombines TRBV5-1 with TRBJ1-4; 7 bases match TRBD1. The CDR3 is 17 amino acids. The germline V gene encodes CDR1 SGHRS and CDR2 YFSETQ. V gave up 3 bases and J gave up 0 bases; unmatched junction bases: 8.

J is TRBJ2-1 and V is TRBV5-1; D is perhaps TRBD2 (5 bases). CDR1 SGHRS and CDR2 YFSETQ come from the germline V gene. CDR3 length: 13 amino acids. V was shortened by 4 bases and J by 10 bases, with 15 bases between the two germline ends. This CDR3 is CASSGLSQPEQFF. DNA for the CDR3: TGCGCCAGCAGCGGACTGTCGCAGCCCGAGCAGTTCTTC.

This clone was detected once. J is TRBJ2-7 and V is TRBV6-5, with a possible D match to TRBD2 (5 bases). The germline V and J ends were trimmed by 6 bases and 4 bases, with 19 bases remaining between them. Germline CDR1 is MNHEY and CDR2 is SVGAGI. The CDR3 has 15 amino acids. The CDR3: CASSPLSDSRYEQYF. The CDR3 nucleotides read TGTGCCAGCAGCCCCCTTTCGGACTCGAGATACGAGCAGTACTTC.

The CDR3 DNA sequence: TGTGCCAGCAGCGGAATCGGTCCGTATGGCTACACCTTC. Residues: CASSGIGPYGYTF. This sequence joins TRBV9 and TRBJ1-2; D gene uncertain. In germline, CDR1 is SGDLS, CDR2 YYNGEE. The CDR3 spans 13 residues. Trimming removed 3 bases from V and 5 bases from J, with 11 bases in between. Drawing the rest from reference TRBV9 and TRBJ1-2, the complete variable domain is DSGVTQTPKHLITATGQRVTLRCSPRSGDLSVYWYQQSLDQGLQFLIQYYNGEERAKGNILERFSAQQFPDLHSELNLSSLELGDSALYFCASSGIGPYGYTFGSGTRLTVV.

This chain links TRBV3-1 (or the pseudogene TRBV3-2) with TRBJ2-2; D gene uncertain. V shed 4 bases and J shed 0 bases, with 12 bases lying between them. CDR3 length: 16 residues. Germline CDR1 LGHDT, CDR2 YNNKEL (reference sequence). The CDR3 reads CASSLGLSSNTGELFF. The CDR3 coding sequence is TGTGCCAGCAGCCTCGGGTTGAGCTCGAACACCGGGGAGCTGTTTTTT.

This clone appeared once. Here the CDR3 reads CASIIQGSPYEQYF. The CDR3 DNA follows: TGTGCCAGCATCATACAGGGTAGCCCCTACGAGCAGTACTTC. The J gene is TRBJ2-7, the V gene TRBV5-6; perhaps TRBD1 as D (6 bases). V was shortened by 6 bases and J by 2 bases, with 15 bases between the two germline ends. CDR1 and CDR2 from the germline V gene are SGHDT and YYEEEE. This CDR3 region has 14 residues.

This clone was counted a single time. V is TRBV7-9 and J is TRBJ1-4, with TRBD1 identical over 9 bases. Trimming cost V 2 bases and J 7 bases; bases outside gene matches: 5. This CDR3 is 15 amino acids long. The germline CDR1 and CDR2 sequences are SEHNR and FQNEAQ (reference sequence). The CDR3 DNA sequence: TGTGCCAGCAGCTTATCGGGACAGGGAATTGAAAAACTGTTTTTT. Its protein product is CASSLSGQGIEKLFF.

The CDR3 loop is CAWSAGMDGYTF. CDR3 coding DNA: TGTGCCTGGAGTGCGGGGATGGATGGCTACACCTTC. This chain joins TRBV30 and TRBJ1-2; D call uncertain. CDR3 length: 12 residues. The V and J ends lost 1 base and 6 bases respectively, with 9 bases between them. Germline CDR1 is GTSNPN and CDR2 is SVGIG (reference sequence).

The chain recombines TRBV6-5 with TRBJ1-1; D might be TRBD1 (6 bases). This CDR3 is 16 amino acids long. Between the trimmed V and J ends, which lost 1 base and 1 base, there was a span of 13 bases. From germline, CDR1 is MNHEY and CDR2 SVGAGI. CDR3 nucleotides: TGTGCCAGCAGTTACTTGGGGGGGCCCCAGAACACTGAAGCTTTCTTT. Amino acid sequence: CASSYLGGPQNTEAFF.